This T cell receptor beta chain was found in a study of T cell responses to AZD1222 COVID-19 vaccine. This CDR3 has 12 amino acids. V lost 9 bases and J lost 4; bases outside the gene matches: 3. CDR1 and CDR2 from the germline V gene are ENHRY and SYGVKD. TCRdb keeps only in-frame clones here, not all; method: immunoSEQ multiplex PCR. This sample has approximately 73,000 clones, with roughly 82% found just once. This receptor was taken from an adult in good health. Sequenced here: peripheral blood, sampled on day 0 of AZD1222 vaccination. The rearrangement uses TRBV10-3 and TRBJ2-3, with 8 positions matching TRBD2. CDR3 protein: CAISGDADTQYF. The CDR3 DNA reads as TGTGCCATTAGCGGGGATGCAGATACGCAGTATTTT.